Sequencing of this TCR beta chain was carried out in a study of neoadjuvant anti-PD-1 for oral cavity cancer. About the research overall: Patients without progression received a fourth nivolumab dose around day 43, then surgical resection on days 50-56.

On this clone itself: The antigen is undetermined.

The time point is: after neoadjuvant nivolumab, at surgical resection. The patients had HPV-negative, locally advanced oral cavity squamous cell carcinoma. PBMCs were not maintained or expanded in culture before analysis. Regarding the study as a whole: After neoadjuvant nivolumab, PBMC T cell clonality was significantly higher in non-responders than responders.

Clones were read by immunoSEQ multiplex PCR, and TCRdb kept only the in-frame ones, dropping some. The sample includes 63,000 or so clones, roughly 90% of them seen just once. The receptor was isolated from a person between 40 and 80 years old with oral cavity squamous cell carcinoma. Sample: PBMCs, taken after nivolumab (anti-PD-1) treatment.

The CDR3 DNA reads TGTGCCAGCAGTTTCGACAGGGATCCCCACGGGGAGCTGTTTTTT. The encoded protein is CASSFDRDPHGELFF. The V and J genes are TRBV28 and TRBJ2-2, with 7 bases aligning to TRBD1. Germline CDR1 and CDR2: MDHEN and SYDVKM. J was trimmed by 7 bases and V by 3 bases; bases with no gene match: 8. The CDR3 has 15 residues.